These 2 T cell receptor beta chains share one sample of origin, sequenced in a study of CD8 T cells in ankylosing spondylitis (dated by TCRdb to between 2016 and 2019). The full study reports these points: A TCR beta motif of about eight highly homologous amino acid variants appeared characteristic of blood from ankylosing spondylitis patients.

The method was 5' RACE. The data were produced on an Illumina HiSeq 2500. In TCRdb, the public reads were trimmed at Q25 with fastp and aligned with MiXCR, with productive beta chains retained. CDR3 protein duplicates are merged, each entry listing the most common genes and DNA. This sample comprises approximately 500,000 distinct CDR3 sequences, roughly 12% of them detected only once. The ten biggest clones cover about 6.5% of the sample. Antigens for these TCRs are unknown. Material: blood, either unsorted or a sorted T cell fraction (not recorded which). The receptor set was obtained from a male donor with ankylosing spondylitis.

This clonotype was picked up many times. In DNA, the CDR3 is TGTGCCAGCAGCCCGTCTAGGGATACGCAGTATTTT. It codes for CASSPSRDTQYF. The chain couples TRBV7-9 to TRBJ2-3; D ambiguous. Trimming removed 5 bases at V and 6 bases at J, with 9 bases between. The CDR3 totals 12 residues. Germline CDR1 is SEHNR and CDR2 is FQNEAQ (reference sequence).

This chain's CDR3 is CANQERSGCGEQFF. In DNA, the CDR3 is TGTGCCAACCAGGAGAGGAGCGGGTGCGGTGAGCAGTTCTTC. The J gene is TRBJ2-1, the V gene TRBV27; TRBD2 is a possible D gene (6 bases). V lost 10 bases to trimming and J lost 9 bases, with 22 bases between them. Germline V gene data show CDR1 as MNHEY and CDR2 as SMNVEV (reference sequence). This CDR3 has 14 residues.